The source of this T cell receptor beta chain is a study of blood T cell repertoires in COVID-19. Across the study: Both acute and convalescent COVID-19 samples were obtained from the United States, Italy and Spain. In each case, the material was cDNA or gDNA derived from T cells, B-cell-depleted T cells, or PBMCs.

This clone was found once. Between the trimmed V and J ends, which lost 7 bases and 6 bases, there was a span of 16 bases. In germline, CDR1 is SGDLS, CDR2 YYNGEE. The CDR3 has 13 amino acids. Methods used by the authors: Using reference gene primer amplification, nucleated cell counts were estimated. Data came from immunoSEQ multiplex PCR; TCRdb stores just in-frame clones and leaves some out. V, J and clone size are taken as reported in that table, and D and trimming were inferred from the DNA itself. The data show around 130,000 clones, with 65% to 80% seen just once and 16% held by the top ten. Sequencing input: peripheral blood. The origin of this receptor is a man aged 50 or older with acute or convalescent COVID-19. V and J are TRBV9 and TRBJ1-2, with D possibly matching TRBD1 (5 bases). The CDR3 DNA is TGTGCCAGCGCCCCAGGAGGGGAAAATGGCTACACCTTC. It is translated as CASAPGGENGYTF.